Listed here are 25 T cell receptor beta chains from one sample, sequenced in a study of control samples from healthy donors and cancer patients. Data came from immunoSEQ multiplex PCR; TCRdb stores just in-frame clones and leaves some out. In the table there are roughly 93,000 clones, 85% to 90% of which are singletons. The sample was PBMCs. These receptors originate from a woman between 50 and 59 years old with colorectal cancer.

J is TRBJ1-1 and V is TRBV6-2 or TRBV6-3; the D is unclear. V was shortened by 0 bases and J by 0 bases, with 11 bases between the two germline ends. CDR1 is MNHEY and CDR2 is SVGEGT in the germline V gene. CDR3 length: 16 amino acids. DNA for the CDR3: TGTGCCAGCAGTTACTCGAGTAATGGAGTGAACACTGAAGCTTTCTTT. It translates to CASSYSSNGVNTEAFF.

The chain employs TRBV7-2 and TRBJ1-5; D not certain. The germline V and J ends were trimmed by 5 bases and 3 bases, with 8 bases remaining between them. This CDR3 contains 13 residues. Germline loops: CDR1 SGHTA, CDR2 FQGNSA. The CDR3 is CASSPSNNQPQHF. The CDR3 DNA sequence: TGTGCCAGCAGCCCCTCCAACAATCAGCCCCAGCATTTT.

This clone appeared many times. V and J are TRBV5-1 and TRBJ1-2; TRBD1 might be the D (5 bases). Trimming took off 4 bases at V and 6 bases at J, with 13 bases between the two ends. The V gene's germline CDR1 is SGHRS and CDR2 YFSETQ. This CDR3 contains 13 residues. The CDR3 DNA reads as TGCGCCAGCAGCGTGGGCGGGGGGGATGGCTACACCTTC. This translates into CASSVGGGDGYTF.

The chain combines TRBV19 with TRBJ2-1, with 11 bases aligning to TRBD2. With V trimmed by 5 bases and J by 5 bases, 11 bases remained unmatched. The CDR3 sequence is 17 residues long. Germline V gene data show CDR1 as LNHDA and CDR2 as SQIVND (reference sequence). The CDR3 region has the DNA TGTGCCAGTAGTCCAAGTAGGCTAGCGGGGGGCCACAATGAGCAGTTCTTC. This sequence encodes CASSPSRLAGGHNEQFF.

The chain couples TRBV21-1 to TRBJ1-1; the table's D call, TRBD1, has no DNA check behind it. TRBV21-1 is a documented pseudogene. The CDR3 covers 14 residues. The CDR3 DNA follows: TGTGCCAGCAACGAGGACAGGGGGTTAACTGAAGCTTTCTTT. This sequence encodes CASNEDRGLTEAFF.

The chain joins TRBV5-1 to TRBJ2-1; D is unresolved. Germline CDR1 is SGHRS and CDR2 is YFSETQ. The V end lost 1 base, the J end lost 4 bases, and 6 bases lay between the germline ends. The CDR3 sequence is 13 residues long. CDR3 sequence (DNA): TGCGCCAGCAGCTTGAACGGGTACAATGAGCAGTTCTTC. It codes for CASSLNGYNEQFF.

V usage is TRBV2 and J usage is TRBJ1-2; D is unclear. Deletions cut 3 bases from V and 7 bases from J, with 12 bases between. The CDR3 runs to 13 residues. Germline loops: CDR1 SNHLY, CDR2 FYNNEI. The DNA of the CDR3 is TGTGCCAGCAGTGATCCAGGACGGGGTGGCTACACCTTC. This translates into CASSDPGRGGYTF.

The chain carries TRBV12-5 and TRBJ1-5; D unclear. Germline CDR1 is LGHNT and CDR2 is FRNRAP. The CDR3 covers 15 residues. Trimming left V 0 bases short and J 3 bases short, with 9 bases between. In DNA, the CDR3 is TGTGCTAGTGGTTTGGTACAAGGCTTCAATCAGCCCCAGCATTTT. Encoded protein: CASGLVQGFNQPQHF.

J is TRBJ1-4 and V is TRBV5-5; D gene uncertain. V was pared by 0 bases and J by 6 bases, with 12 bases between. The CDR3 sequence is 15 residues long. From germline, CDR1 is SGHKS and CDR2 YYEKEE (reference sequence). The chain's CDR3 is CASSLDGVVDEKLFF. The DNA for the CDR3 is TGTGCCAGCAGCTTGGACGGCGTGGTGGATGAAAAACTGTTTTTT.

This clone was seen only once. The rearrangement joins TRBV7-2 to TRBJ2-5; weak D call: TRBD2 (7 bases). The CDR3 covers 15 residues. V shed 0 bases and J shed 4 bases, with 12 bases lying between them. Germline values: CDR1 SGHTA, CDR2 FQGNSA. CDR3 bases: TGTGCCAGCAGCTTAGCGGTAGGGGGGGTAGAGACCCAGTACTTC. This encodes CASSLAVGGVETQYF. The variable domain in full, with the rest retrieved from reference TRBV7-2 and TRBJ2-5, is GAGVSQSPSNKVTEKGKDVELRCDPISGHTALYWYRQSLGQGLEFLIYFQGNSAPDKSGLPSDRFSAERTGGSVSTLTIQRTQQEDSAVYLCASSLAVGGVETQYFGPGTRLLVL.

The chain uses TRBV19 and TRBJ1-1; D remains ambiguous. CDR1 is LNHDA, CDR2 SQIVND, per germline (reference sequence). Trimming removed 3 bases at V and 7 bases at J, with 12 bases between. This CDR3 contains 13 residues. This CDR3 reads CASSIWARGEAFF. In DNA, the CDR3 is TGTGCCAGTAGTATTTGGGCCCGGGGTGAAGCTTTCTTT.

DNA for the CDR3: TGTGCCAGCAGCAAAATTGCAGATACGCAGTATTTT. Its protein product is CASSKIADTQYF. The rearrangement links TRBV21-1 to TRBJ2-3. TRBV21-1 is marked as a pseudogene. The CDR3 is made up of 12 amino acids.

This chain links TRBV6-6 with TRBJ1-1; tentative D call: TRBD1 (5 bases). Trimming took off 6 bases at V and 7 bases at J, with 21 bases between the two ends. Germline loops: CDR1 MNHNY, CDR2 SVGAGI (reference sequence). The CDR3 is made up of 15 amino acids. In DNA, the CDR3 is TGTGCCAGCAGCTTACAGATGGGGGAAGAGGTTGAAGCTTTCTTT. It codes for CASSLQMGEEVEAFF.

The chain uses TRBV6-2 or TRBV6-3 and TRBJ1-2; D ambiguous. The germline V gene encodes CDR1 MNHEY and CDR2 SVGEGT. V shed 1 base and J shed 6 bases, with 9 bases lying between them. The CDR3 is 13 amino acids. The CDR3 DNA follows: TGTGCCAGCAGTTACTTCCCGAGGAATGGCTACACCTTC. Residues: CASSYFPRNGYTF.

V gene TRBV28 combines with J gene TRBJ2-2; the D is unclear. Germline V gene data show CDR1 as MDHEN and CDR2 as SYDVKM. The CDR3 is made up of 12 amino acids. V lost 4 bases and J 4 bases, leaving 4 bases between the germline ends. CDR3 sequence: CASSSGTGELFF. As DNA, the CDR3 is TGTGCCAGCAGTTCGGGCACCGGGGAGCTGTTTTTT.

This sequence joins TRBV18 and TRBJ2-2; TRBD2 matches at 12 bases. V lost 6 bases, J lost 0 bases, and 8 bases stayed unmatched. Looked up from germline, CDR1 is KGHSH and CDR2 is LQKENI. The CDR3 length is 18 residues. The CDR3 here is CASSPKTSGGANTGELFF. The CDR3, as DNA: TGTGCCAGCTCTCCCAAGACTAGCGGGGGTGCGAACACCGGGGAGCTGTTTTTT.

This clone was picked up a small number of times. The chain employs TRBV7-9 and TRBJ1-2; D is uncertain. The CDR3 has 15 residues. V lost 4 bases and J 3 bases, leaving 15 bases between the germline ends. Per the germline V gene, CDR1 is SEHNR and CDR2 is FQNEAQ (reference sequence). DNA for the CDR3: TGTGCCAGCAGCTCTATCACCGGGCCGCACTATGGCTACACCTTC. Amino acid sequence: CASSSITGPHYGYTF.

The rearrangement links TRBV2 to TRBJ2-7, with D perhaps given as TRBD1 or TRBD2 (7 bases each). Germline CDR1 SNHLY, CDR2 FYNNEI. With 6 bases removed from V and 4 bases from J, the gap between germline ends came to 16 bases. This CDR3 is built from 14 residues. The CDR3 is CASRTPGGGYEQYV. In nucleotides, the CDR3 is TGTGCCAGCAGGACGCCAGGGGGAGGGTACGAGCAGTACGTC.

This sequence joins TRBV6-2 or TRBV6-3 and TRBJ1-2; D is possibly TRBD1 (6 bases). The CDR3 covers 13 residues. Trimming pared 5 bases from V and 4 bases from J, leaving 11 bases between. Germline CDR1 MNHEY, CDR2 SVGEGT. The DNA of the CDR3 is TGTGCCAGCAGTAGAGGACAGATCTATGGCTACACCTTC. This translates into CASSRGQIYGYTF.

This clone has a single count. The chain joins TRBV10-1 to TRBJ1-6; unclear D gene. Germline lookup yields CDR1 WNHNN and CDR2 SYGVQD (reference sequence). Between the trimmed V and J ends, which lost 8 bases and 8 bases, there was a span of 13 bases. The CDR3 is 13 residues long. The CDR3 reads CASPKGRDSPLHF. DNA of the CDR3: TGCGCCAGCCCGAAAGGGAGGGATTCACCCCTCCACTTT.

The rearrangement joins TRBV5-5 to TRBJ2-2; D remains ambiguous. The length of the CDR3 is 15 residues. V was trimmed by 0 bases and J by 1 base, leaving 7 bases between them. Germline V gene sequence: CDR1 SGHKS, CDR2 YYEKEE (reference sequence). CDR3 loop: CASSLGWGNTGELFF. CDR3 bases: TGTGCCAGCAGCTTGGGATGGGGGAACACCGGGGAGCTGTTTTTT.

V gene TRBV12-5 combines with J gene TRBJ2-2; TRBD2 is a possible D gene (5 bases). V shed 5 bases and J shed 9 bases, with 16 bases lying between them. The CDR3 runs to 14 residues. From germline, CDR1 is LGHNT and CDR2 FRNRAP. CDR3 in amino acids: CASGRPGSLRELFF. CDR3 bases: TGTGCTAGTGGTCGTCCGGGATCCTTAAGGGAGCTGTTTTTT.

The rearrangement uses TRBV14 and TRBJ1-6, with D hard to call. The V gene's germline CDR1 is SGHDN and CDR2 FVKESK. The length of the CDR3 is 14 residues. Between the trimmed V and J ends, which lost 0 bases and 5 bases, there was a span of 5 bases. The CDR3 sequence is CASSQDPDNSPLHF. The CDR3 region has the DNA TGTGCCAGCAGCCAAGATCCCGATAATTCACCCCTCCACTTT.

This clone was counted a few times. The chain employs TRBV13 and TRBJ1-1; no definite D call. This CDR3 is built from 14 residues. V gave up 5 bases and J gave up 1 base, with 11 bases separating them. The germline V gene encodes CDR1 PRHDT and CDR2 FYEKMQ (reference sequence). CDR3 residues: CASSHGRGNTEAFF. The CDR3 DNA follows: TGTGCCAGCAGCCACGGGCGGGGGAACACTGAAGCTTTCTTT.

This chain uses TRBV9 with TRBJ1-2, with 9 bases lining up with TRBD1. CDR1 is SGDLS, CDR2 YYNGEE, per germline. The V segment lost 3 bases and the J segment 8 bases; nucleotides outside the gene matches: 11. The length of the CDR3 is 15 residues. The CDR3 bases are TGTGCCAGCAGCGAGGGAGGACAGGGGAAAGTGGGCTACACCTTC. Translation: CASSEGGQGKVGYTF.